This section outlines one T cell receptor (beta chain) sequence together with its context. Its antigen is still unknown. The DNA ends 3 residues before the CDR3 does, and the rest of the CDR3 is filled in from the germline J gene. This specimen comes from a study of T cells in women clearing cervical HPV infection. The assay was immunoSEQ multiplex PCR, and TCRdb's table has in-frame clones only and misses some. The sample has roughly 49,000 clones; the top ten hold more than 0.8%. J lost 3 bases, V lost 1 base, and 3 bases had no gene match. CDR3 length equals 14 residues. The germline V gene has CDR1 SGHVS and CDR2 FQNEAQ. General study findings and limits: Associations may precede or follow infection; HPV-specific or memory T cells were not isolated. T-cell numbers per sample were unknown and may explain richness differences. Richness plus V gene abundances separated cases from controls with AUC around 0.79.

The TCR sequence derives from a woman aged 18 to 69 with a cervical HPV16 infection that either progressed to CIN3+ or cleared (not recorded which). The J gene is TRBJ2-7, the V gene TRBV7-8; 7 nucleotides agree with TRBD2. Sequencing was carried out using blood buffy coat. The CDR3 DNA, read in part, is TGTGCCAGCAGCTTAGGGACTAGATACTACGAG. Amino acids: CASSLGTRYYE. The entire CDR3 protein reads CASSLGTRYYEQYF.